Sequencing of this T cell receptor (beta chain) was carried out in a study of early T cells in non-severe SARS-CoV-2 infection. Background on the study: The chains were unpaired, and the sequenced material was bulk RNA from unsorted whole blood. Study findings and constraints: VDJdb-based annotation leaned toward anti-spike CD8 responses and missed private and CD4 specificities.

A word on this clonotype: No antigen is known for it.

Individual cDNA molecules were tagged with unique molecular identifiers. MiXCR was run by TCRdb on the 5' RACE reads, yielding one entry per CDR3 protein. Of over 20,000 distinct CDR3 sequences in the sample, 4.5% to 6% were seen once. Trimming at V came to 4 bases and at J to 4 bases, leaving 6 bases not matched to a gene. The CDR3 is 15 residues long. The V gene's germline CDR1 is KGHDR and CDR2 SFDVKD. The genes are TRBV24-1 and TRBJ1-2; 9 bases line up with TRBD1. Material: whole blood. The TCR comes from an adult who was a healthcare worker with PCR-confirmed SARS-CoV-2 infection or an uninfected control (not recorded which). The CDR3 coding sequence is TGTGCCACCAGTGACCCTGCGACAGGGGGCTATGGCTACACCTTC. Protein: CATSDPATGGYGYTF.